These T cell receptor beta chains were read from a single sample in a study of T cells after yellow fever vaccination. TCRdb recomputed calls from the 5' RACE reads with MiXCR, one row per CDR3 protein. The repertoire holds a few hundred thousand distinct CDR3 sequences, approximately 8% seen once, with roughly 18% in the top ten. The sequencing here drew on PBMCs, taken more than 40 days after the first yellow fever vaccination. The receptors were gathered from a man aged 18 to 29 who received the YFV17D yellow fever vaccine. Each CDR3 is given with its conserved first and last residue. A D gene is named only where the DNA matches it firmly. The listing skips clone size in some rows; elsewhere it reads once, few, many or a size class.

D gene	V gene	J gene	clone size	CDR3 DNA	CDR3 protein
-	TRBV12-3/TRBV12-4	TRBJ1-5	few	TGTGCCAGCAGTGAACGGGGCAGGCAGGATCAGCCCCAGCATTTT	CASSERGRQDQPQHF
-	TRBV10-3	TRBJ2-3	few	TGTGCCATCAGCGGAGTCCTATCGGATACGCAGTATTTT	CAISGVLSDTQYF
-	TRBV7-2	TRBJ1-6	-	TGTGCCAGCAGCTTATTCCCAGGGGTTAATTCACCCCTCCACTTT	CASSLFPGVNSPLHF
TRBD1	TRBV27	TRBJ1-1	-	TGTGCCAGCAGTACAGGGGGCGAAAACAAAGCTTTCTTT	CASSTGGENKAFF
-	TRBV6-1	TRBJ2-4	-	TGTGCCAGCGGGGCCACCATTAGCCAAAACATTCAGTACTTC	CASGATISQNIQYF
TRBD1	TRBV7-8	TRBJ1-6	-	TGTGCCAGCAGCTTTGACAGGGGTGGCAATTCACCCCTCCACTTT	CASSFDRGGNSPLHF
-	TRBV11-2	TRBJ1-5	few	TGTGCCAGCAGCTACAGGGATGGTCAGCCCCAGCATTTT	CASSYRDGQPQHF
-	TRBV6-5	TRBJ2-2	-	TGTGCCAGCAGTTACTCCTCAGGGAGGTTGGCCGGGGAGCTGTTTTTT	CASSYSSGRLAGELFF
-	TRBV4-1	TRBJ2-6	-	TGCGCCAGCAGCCAATGGCAGGAGAGGTCTGGGGCCAACGTCCTGACTTTC	CASSQWQERSGANVLTF
TRBD2	TRBV4-2	TRBJ2-5	many	TGTGCCAGCAGCCGCGGGACTATCCAAGAGACCCAGTACTTC	CASSRGTIQETQYF
-	TRBV28	TRBJ2-2	-	TGTGCCAGCACCCCTTTGGCCACCGGGGAGCTGTTTTTT	CASTPLATGELFF
TRBD2	TRBV4-2	TRBJ2-3	-	TGTGCCAGCAGCCAAAACGGGGGGAGCACAGATACGCAGTATTTT	CASSQNGGSTDTQYF
-	TRBV20-1	TRBJ1-2	many	TGCAGTGCTCAAGATGGCTACACCTTC	CSAQDGYTF
TRBD1	TRBV5-1	TRBJ1-1	few	TGCGCCAGCAGCTTGAGGCCGACGACAGGGCAGTTGGGCACTGAAGCTTTCTTT	CASSLRPTTGQLGTEAFF
-	TRBV29-1	TRBJ1-1	-	TGCAGCGCCAAACCTAGGGACACTGAAGCTTTCTTT	CSAKPRDTEAFF
TRBD2	TRBV7-9	TRBJ2-7	few	TGTGCCAGCAGCTTAGAAACGGGGGGAGCCTACGAGCAGTACTTC	CASSLETGGAYEQYF
-	TRBV12-3/TRBV12-4	TRBJ1-4	many	TGTGCCAGCAATCCACAGGGTACCAATGAAAAACTGTTTTTT	CASNPQGTNEKLFF
-	TRBV5-1	TRBJ2-5	-	TGCGCCAGCAGCTTCGGTTGGTGGGGGACGGGGCAAGAGACCCAGTACTTC	CASSFGWWGTGQETQYF
-	TRBV7-3	TRBJ2-7	few	TGTGCCAGCAGCCTCCAGGGGGGGAATGAGCAGTACTTC	CASSLQGGNEQYF
TRBD2	TRBV11-2	TRBJ2-3	few	TGTGCCAGCAGCTTAGGTGGGACTAGCGGGGTCGATACGCAGTATTTT	CASSLGGTSGVDTQYF
TRBD1	TRBV20-1	TRBJ2-3	-	TGCAGTGCCACACGGACAGGGGGCGCACATACGCAGTATTTT	CSATRTGGAHTQYF
TRBD1	TRBV12-3/TRBV12-4	TRBJ1-5	-	TGTGCCAGCAGAGCCGACAGGGTGGACGGACAGCCCCAGCATTTT	CASRADRVDGQPQHF